The text below deals with one T cell receptor beta chain. Its antigen is not identified. The record originates from a study of T cell responses to AZD1222 COVID-19 vaccine. General study findings and limits: Repertoire sampling was restricted to post-peak T cell response timepoints. Donors were mostly white British, more females; clonal diversity possibly underestimated.

The germline V gene has CDR1 SGHAT and CDR2 FQNNGV. The CDR3 is 12 residues long. V dropped 6 bases and J dropped 10; count of bases not matched to a gene: 7. Repertoires were generated with immunoSEQ multiplex PCR, while TCRdb's copy carries only in-frame clones and drops some. The data contain 79,000 or so clones, about 83% of them singletons. The specimen was peripheral blood, collected 28 days after the second dose of the MenACWY control vaccine. The gene calls are TRBV11-2 and TRBJ1-1, with 8 bases identical to TRBD1. The receptor was isolated from an adult who received the MenACWY meningococcal vaccine as a control. The CDR3 sequence is CASRSVDRGAFF. The CDR3 bases are TGTGCCAGCAGATCAGTTGACAGGGGAGCTTTCTTT.